The T cell receptor (beta chain) described here comes from a study of T-cell reconstitution after alpha-beta-depleted transplantation in children. This clonotype has a count of ten or more. Preparation of the TCRbeta library was carried out with unique molecular identifiers. Using its own MiXCR run on the PCR reads, TCRdb lists one record per CDR3 protein. The table shows about 230,000 distinct CDR3 sequences, with 9.7% occurring only once. The sample here was PBMCs from the stem cell graft donor, taken from the stem cell graft. This receptor was obtained from a human donor who donated a stem cell graft to a child with SCID.

The CDR3 loop is CASSPTGNEKLFF. CDR3 coding DNA: TGTGCCAGCAGCCCAACAGGGAATGAAAAACTGTTTTTT. The chain has TRBV3-1 and TRBJ1-4; tentative D call: TRBD1 (6 bases). Germline CDR1 LGHDT, CDR2 YNNKEL (reference sequence). This CDR3 spans 13 amino acids. Trimming removed 4 bases from V and 5 bases from J, with 8 bases in between.